The present entry profiles one T cell receptor (beta chain) with its context. The sample originates from a study of CD8 T cells in Susac syndrome. Sequencing of TCR beta covered CD8+ and CD4+ T cells obtained from blood. The CD8+ and CD4+ T cells were isolated magnetically using a negative isolation approach, whereas the TEMRA cells were enriched by FACS. CDR1 is SGHTA, CDR2 FQGTGA, per germline. The CDR3 consists of 14 residues. V dropped 1 base and J dropped 5; count of bases not matched to a gene: 4. With random hexamers, 0.5 to 1 ug RNA was reverse transcribed. MiXCR was run by TCRdb on the immunoSEQ multiplex PCR reads, yielding one entry per CDR3 protein. Of approximately 190,000 distinct CDR3 sequences listed, under 95% are singletons.

The TCR was taken from a human donor in good health. The chain links TRBV7-3 to TRBJ1-1, with 7 bases matching TRBD1. Sequences were obtained from CD4+ T cells from PBMCs. CDR3 nucleotide sequence: TGTGCCAGCAGCTTAAGGGACAGCACAACTGAAGCTTTCTTT. Protein product: CASSLRDSTTEAFF.